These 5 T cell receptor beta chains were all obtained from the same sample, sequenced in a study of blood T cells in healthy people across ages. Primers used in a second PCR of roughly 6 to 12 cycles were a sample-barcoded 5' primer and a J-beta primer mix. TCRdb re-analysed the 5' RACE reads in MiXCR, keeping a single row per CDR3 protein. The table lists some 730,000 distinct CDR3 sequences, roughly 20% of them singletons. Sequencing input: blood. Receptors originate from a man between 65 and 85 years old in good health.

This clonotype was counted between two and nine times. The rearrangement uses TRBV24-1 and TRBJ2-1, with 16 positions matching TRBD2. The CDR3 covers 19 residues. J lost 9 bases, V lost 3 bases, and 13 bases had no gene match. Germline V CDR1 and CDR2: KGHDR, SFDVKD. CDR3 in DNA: TGTGCCACCAGTGATCAACGTCCCGGGACTAGCGGGAGGGGGGGTGAGCAGTTCTTC. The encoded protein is CATSDQRPGTSGRGGEQFF.

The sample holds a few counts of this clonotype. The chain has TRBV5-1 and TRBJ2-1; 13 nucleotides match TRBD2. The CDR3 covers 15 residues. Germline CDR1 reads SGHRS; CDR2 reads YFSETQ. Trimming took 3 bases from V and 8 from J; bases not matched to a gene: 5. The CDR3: CASSSGTSGTDEQFF. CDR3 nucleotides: TGCGCCAGCAGCTCCGGGACTAGCGGGACGGATGAGCAGTTCTTC.

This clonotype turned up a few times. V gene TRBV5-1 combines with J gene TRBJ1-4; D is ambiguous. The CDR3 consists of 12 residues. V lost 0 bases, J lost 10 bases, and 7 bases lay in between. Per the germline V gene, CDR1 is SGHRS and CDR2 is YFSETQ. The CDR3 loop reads CASSLEQGKLFF. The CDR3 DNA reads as TGCGCCAGCAGCTTGGAACAAGGAAAACTGTTTTTT.

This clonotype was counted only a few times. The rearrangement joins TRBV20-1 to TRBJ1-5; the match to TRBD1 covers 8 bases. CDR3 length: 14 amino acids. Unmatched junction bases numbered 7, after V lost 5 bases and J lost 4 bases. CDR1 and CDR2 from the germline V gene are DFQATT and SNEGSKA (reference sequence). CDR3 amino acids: CSASDRGRNQPQHF. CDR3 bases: TGCAGTGCTTCCGACAGGGGACGGAATCAGCCCCAGCATTTT.

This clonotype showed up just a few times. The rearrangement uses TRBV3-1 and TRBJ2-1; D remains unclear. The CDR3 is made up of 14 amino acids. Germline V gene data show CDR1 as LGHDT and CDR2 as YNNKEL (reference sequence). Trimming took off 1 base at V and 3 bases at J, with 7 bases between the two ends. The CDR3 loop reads CASSQGSGYNEQFF. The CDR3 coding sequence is TGTGCCAGCAGCCAAGGGTCCGGCTACAATGAGCAGTTCTTC.